These 26 T cell receptor beta chains share one sample of origin, sequenced in a study of CXCR3-negative and CXCR3-positive naive CD8 T cells. Libraries were UMI-labeled 5' RACE TRB cDNA. Reprocessing the 5' RACE reads, TCRdb reports a single entry for every CDR3 protein and omits DNA. The sample includes roughly 70,000 distinct CDR3 sequences. The sequenced sample was naive CXCR3- CD8+ T cells from blood. Indicated subset: CD45RO-CCR7+CD27+CD95- naive CD8+ T cells lacking CXCR3 (TNR3-). The receptor set was obtained from a human donor in good health. Some clones in this sample may be carry-over from other donors' samples.

The V and J genes are TRBV11-2 and TRBJ2-1; no DNA is available, so the TRBD2 call from TCRdb remains unchecked. The CDR3 is 15 amino acids. From germline, CDR1 is SGHAT and CDR2 FQNNGV. The CDR3 spells CASSQDTHSGYEQFF.

V gene TRBV7-9 combines with J gene TRBJ2-1. From germline, CDR1 is SEHNR and CDR2 FQNEAQ (reference sequence). This CDR3 region has 15 residues. CDR3 region: CASSFPASSYNEQFF.

The chain carries TRBV23-1 and TRBJ1-2. TRBV23-1 is noted as an ORF with a role that remains uncertain. The CDR3 consists of 11 residues. Here the CDR3 reads CASSQSGRDAF.

The chain combines TRBV6-5 with TRBJ2-5. Germline loops: CDR1 MNHEY, CDR2 SVGAGI. The CDR3 spans 13 residues. CDR3 sequence reads: CASSRTEQETQYF.

This chain links TRBV7-2 with TRBJ2-1; TCRdb outputs TRBD1, but without DNA this stays unchecked. Germline V gene lookup returns CDR1 SGHTA and CDR2 FQGNSA. The CDR3 contains 20 residues. CDR3 residues: CASSTPQDRPLAPRNNEQFF. Looking up the rest from reference TRBV7-2 and TRBJ2-1 gives the full variable domain: GAGVSQSPSNKVTEKGKDVELRCDPISGHTALYWYRQSLGQGLEFLIYFQGNSAPDKSGLPSDRFSAERTGGSVSTLTIQRTQQEDSAVYLCASSTPQDRPLAPRNNEQFFGPGTRLTVL.

The V call is TRBV6-2 or TRBV6-3, the J call TRBJ2-7. The CDR3 is made up of 12 amino acids. CDR1 is MNHEY and CDR2 is SVGEGT in the germline V gene. CDR3 residues: CASSYLDYEQYF.

This chain connects TRBV28 to TRBJ2-7. Germline values: CDR1 MDHEN, CDR2 SYDVKM. CDR3 length: 13 residues. CDR3: CASSLSAAYEQYF.

This sequence joins TRBV6-2 or TRBV6-3 and TRBJ2-3; lacking DNA, the TRBD2 call made by TCRdb goes unchecked. From germline, CDR1 is MNHEY and CDR2 SVGEGT. This CDR3 spans 18 amino acids. This chain's CDR3 is CASSYSEVAEPEGDTQYF.

This chain connects TRBV12-3 or TRBV12-4 to TRBJ2-3; TCRdb's D call of TRBD1 is untestable without DNA. The CDR3 contains 16 residues. The CDR3 loop reads CASSWFEAGDRDTQYF.

The chain links TRBV28 to TRBJ2-2; with no DNA, the TCRdb D assignment of TRBD1 cannot be verified. The CDR3 has 16 residues. Germline V lookup: CDR1 MDHEN, CDR2 SYDVKM. CDR3 sequence: CASSPTGGPSTGELFF.

The rearrangement uses TRBV12-3 or TRBV12-4 and TRBJ2-1. This CDR3 region has 13 residues. The CDR3: CASTTFGYNEQFF.

The CDR3: CSASAGNPSFIEQYF. The J gene is TRBJ2-7, the V gene TRBV20-1; as DNA is missing, the TRBD2 call by TCRdb cannot be tested. Germline CDR1 is DFQATT and CDR2 is SNEGSKA (reference sequence). The CDR3 totals 15 residues.

This chain uses TRBV27 with TRBJ1-5; TCRdb's D gene call, TRBD1, goes unchecked for lack of DNA. The CDR3 spans 15 residues. CDR1 is MNHEY and CDR2 is SMNVEV in the germline V gene (reference sequence). The CDR3 sequence is CASNWRGNSNQPQHF.

The rearrangement joins TRBV7-9 to TRBJ2-3; without DNA, the TCRdb call of TRBD1 cannot be checked. The length of the CDR3 is 19 residues. Germline CDR1 is SEHNR and CDR2 is FQNEAQ (reference sequence). This CDR3 reads CASSPIRASSGAGTDTQYF.

The chain employs TRBV7-9 and TRBJ2-1. Germline-derived CDR1 and CDR2 are SEHNR and FQNEAQ (reference sequence). The length of the CDR3 is 12 residues. The CDR3 reads CASNSIEREQFF.

This chain uses TRBV5-1 with TRBJ1-2; TCRdb lists TRBD1, though no DNA is available to test this call. This CDR3 comprises 13 residues. The germline gives CDR1 SGHRS, CDR2 YFSETQ. The CDR3 sequence is CASRGVTAYGYTF.

The V and J genes are TRBV2 and TRBJ2-1; the D call of TRBD2 rests on TCRdb alone, since no DNA is present to check it. Per the germline V gene, CDR1 is SNHLY and CDR2 is FYNNEI. This CDR3 has 15 amino acids. The CDR3: CASSEGLAGYNEQFF.

The V and J genes are TRBV14 and TRBJ2-7. Germline V gives CDR1 SGHDN, CDR2 FVKESK. This CDR3 is 14 amino acids long. The CDR3 here is CASSQDRNSYEQYF. Complete variable domain (other parts from reference TRBV14 and TRBJ2-7): EAGVTQFPSHSVIEKGQTVTLRCDPISGHDNLYWYRRVMGKEIKFLLHFVKESKQDESGMPNNRFLAERTGGTYSTLKVQPAELEDSGVYFCASSQDRNSYEQYFGPGTRLTVT.

V is TRBV7-3 and J is TRBJ2-1. The CDR3 is 13 amino acids. Germline V CDR1 and CDR2: SGHTA, FQGTGA. CDR3 loop: CASSLDYYNEQFF.

This chain connects TRBV29-1 to TRBJ2-5; with no DNA, the TCRdb D assignment of TRBD2 cannot be verified. The CDR3 spans 14 residues. Germline CDR1 reads SQVTM; CDR2 reads ANQGSEA. The CDR3 sequence is CSVELAGGGETQYF. Filled out from reference TRBV29-1 and TRBJ2-5, the complete variable domain reads SAVISQKPSRDICQRGTSLTIQCQVDSQVTMMFWYRQQPGQSLTLIATANQGSEATYESGFVIDKFPISRPNLTFSTLTVSNMSPEDSSIYLCSVELAGGGETQYFGPGTRLLVL.

This CDR3 reads CSVEDPGGLTKNIQYF. This chain joins TRBV29-1 and TRBJ2-4; TCRdb names TRBD1, which stays unverified in the absence of DNA. The germline V gene has CDR1 SQVTM and CDR2 ANQGSEA. The length of the CDR3 is 16 residues.

V is TRBV6-6 and J is TRBJ1-1. Germline CDR1 MNHNY, CDR2 SVGAGI (reference sequence). This CDR3 region has 13 residues. This CDR3 reads CASSYGGGTEAFF.

The chain couples TRBV28 to TRBJ2-7; the TRBD2 assignment by TCRdb is unverifiable without DNA. CDR1 is MDHEN, CDR2 SYDVKM, per germline. The CDR3 length is 14 residues. The chain's CDR3 is CASSSRLVGYEQYF.

The chain combines TRBV3-1 with TRBJ2-1; lacking DNA, the TRBD1 call made by TCRdb goes unchecked. CDR1 is LGHDT, CDR2 YNNKEL, per germline (reference sequence). This CDR3 contains 15 residues. This CDR3 reads CASSPGQGDLNEQFF.

The chain has TRBV7-9 and TRBJ2-3; TCRdb's D call, TRBD2, is unchecked because there is no DNA. CDR3 size: 17 residues. In germline, CDR1 is SEHNR, CDR2 FQNEAQ (reference sequence). CDR3 in amino acids: CASSPPKAGVSTDTQYF. Looking up the rest from reference TRBV7-9 and TRBJ2-3 gives the full variable domain: DTGVSQNPRHKITKRGQNVTFRCDPISEHNRLYWYRQTLGQGPEFLTYFQNEAQLEKSRLLSDRFSAERPKGSFSTLEIQRTEQGDSAMYLCASSPPKAGVSTDTQYFGPGTRLTVL.

This rearrangement joins TRBV15 to TRBJ1-5; there is no DNA to check the TCRdb D call of TRBD1. The CDR3 consists of 14 residues. Looked up from germline, CDR1 is LNHNV and CDR2 is YYDKDF (reference sequence). The CDR3 spells CATSHGQGFQPQHF.